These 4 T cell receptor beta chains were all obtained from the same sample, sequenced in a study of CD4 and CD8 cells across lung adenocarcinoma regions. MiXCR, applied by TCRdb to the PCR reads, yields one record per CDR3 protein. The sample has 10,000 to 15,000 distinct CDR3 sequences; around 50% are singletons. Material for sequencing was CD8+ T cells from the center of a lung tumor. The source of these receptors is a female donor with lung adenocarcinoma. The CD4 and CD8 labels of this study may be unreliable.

CDR3 loop: CASSFQRGQETQYF. The CDR3 DNA sequence: TGTGCCAGCAGCTTTCAGCGGGGGCAAGAGACCCAGTACTTC. The chain uses TRBV7-2 and TRBJ2-7; TRBD2 matches 8 bases. The J call is in doubt because the DNA end fits TRBJ2-5 better. The germline V gene has CDR1 SGHTA and CDR2 FQGNSA. The CDR3 loop spans 14 amino acids.

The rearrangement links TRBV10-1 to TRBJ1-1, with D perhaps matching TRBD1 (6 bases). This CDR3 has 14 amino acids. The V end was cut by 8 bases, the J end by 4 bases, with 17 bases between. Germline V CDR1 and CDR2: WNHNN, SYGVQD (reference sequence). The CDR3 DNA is TGCGCCAGCTCGCTAGAACAGGGCGGCACTGAAGCTTTCTTT. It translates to CASSLEQGGTEAFF.

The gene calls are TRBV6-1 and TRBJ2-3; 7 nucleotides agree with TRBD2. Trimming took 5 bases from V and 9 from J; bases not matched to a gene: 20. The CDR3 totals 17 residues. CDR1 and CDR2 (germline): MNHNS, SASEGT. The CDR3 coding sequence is TGTGCCAGCAGTCGAGGACTAGAGGGTGGGAACACCGGGACGCAGTATTTT. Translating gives CASSRGLEGGNTGTQYF.

The CDR3 DNA sequence: TGTGCCAGCAGGGCGACGGGTACCTACGAGCAGTACGTC. Translation: CASRATGTYEQYV. V is TRBV6-1 and J is TRBJ2-1, with D unresolved. The last part of the DNA fits TRBJ2-7 better; the J call may be wrong. The CDR3 totals 13 residues. Germline-derived CDR1 and CDR2 are MNHNS and SASEGT.